One sample yielded the 9 T cell receptor beta chains listed below, sequenced in a study of T cells expressing NK-cell markers. TCRdb re-called the 5' RACE reads and shows each CDR3 protein once, DNA omitted. The repertoire table contains fewer than 400,000 distinct CDR3 sequences. What was sequenced was blood T cells: a sorted CD56 or NKG2C T cell subset, CD4+ or CD8+ T cells, or bulk PBMC T cells (not recorded which). The receptors here all came from a man aged 18-75 years in good health.

The chain recombines TRBV29-1 with TRBJ2-3; TCRdb lists TRBD1, though no DNA is available to test this call. The CDR3 contains 13 residues. The germline V gene encodes CDR1 SQVTM and CDR2 ANQGSEA. This chain's CDR3 is CSVEGQRTDTQYF.

The rearrangement joins TRBV18 to TRBJ2-1. The CDR3 spans 15 residues. Looked up from germline, CDR1 is KGHSH and CDR2 is LQKENI. The CDR3 region is CASSPPRLPNNEQFF.

The chain carries TRBV5-5 and TRBJ1-2; TCRdb calls TRBD1, which cannot be checked without DNA. The CDR3 is made up of 14 amino acids. Germline CDR1 and CDR2: SGHKS and YYEKEE (reference sequence). The CDR3 is CASSPTGGAVYYTF.

This chain joins TRBV20-1 and TRBJ2-5; the D call of TRBD2 rests on TCRdb alone, since no DNA is present to check it. Germline-derived CDR1 and CDR2 are DFQATT and SNEGSKA (reference sequence). CDR3 length: 13 amino acids. CDR3 protein: CSVKRGAQETQYF.

This rearrangement joins TRBV6-1 to TRBJ1-6; checking the TCRdb D call of TRBD1 is not possible without DNA. Germline CDR1 reads MNHNS; CDR2 reads SASEGT. CDR3 length equals 16 residues. The CDR3 region is CASTGGTGYYNSPLHF.

This chain uses TRBV19 with TRBJ1-6; the D call from TCRdb, TRBD1, cannot be confirmed without DNA. The V gene's germline CDR1 is LNHDA and CDR2 SQIVND (reference sequence). This CDR3 contains 14 residues. This chain's CDR3 is CASSPRDRDSPLHF.

V usage is TRBV6-1 and J usage is TRBJ1-5; TCRdb's D call, TRBD1, is unchecked because there is no DNA. CDR1 is MNHNS, CDR2 SASEGT, per germline. This CDR3 spans 15 amino acids. CDR3: CASRTGGESRQPQHF.

The V and J genes are TRBV6-5 and TRBJ1-1. Germline assignment: CDR1 MNHEY and CDR2 SVGAGI. This CDR3 has 11 amino acids. The CDR3: CASGRDTEAFF.

The CDR3 loop reads CASSAVGGGAYNEQFF. The chain is built from TRBV9 and TRBJ2-1; the D call of TRBD1 rests on TCRdb alone, since no DNA is present to check it. CDR3 length equals 16 residues. Germline assignment: CDR1 SGDLS and CDR2 YYNGEE.